This T cell receptor (beta chain) derives from a study of blood T cell repertoires in COVID-19. Background on the study: Some COVID-19 samples were acute and others convalescent; all came from the United States, Italy and Spain. Sample material is recorded as cDNA or gDNA derived from T cells, B-cell-depleted T cells, or PBMCs.

In the authors' workflow: Cell counts per sample came from amplifying reference gene primers. The data were produced by immunoSEQ multiplex PCR, yet TCRdb's version contains in-frame clones alone and is incomplete. Clone size and the V and J calls come from that table; the DNA yielded D and trimming. The table lists around 150,000 clones, around 83% of them singletons. The receptor's source is a man younger than 35 with acute or convalescent COVID-19. Material for sequencing was peripheral blood.

As DNA, the CDR3 is TGTGCCATCAGTCCAGGGGGGCACTATGGCTACACCTTC. Translating it yields CAISPGGHYGYTF. The chain has TRBV10-3 and TRBJ1-2; TRBD1 matches 7 bases. Germline V lookup: CDR1 ENHRY, CDR2 SYGVKD. The length of the CDR3 is 13 residues. V lost 5 bases and J lost 3; bases outside the gene matches: 3.